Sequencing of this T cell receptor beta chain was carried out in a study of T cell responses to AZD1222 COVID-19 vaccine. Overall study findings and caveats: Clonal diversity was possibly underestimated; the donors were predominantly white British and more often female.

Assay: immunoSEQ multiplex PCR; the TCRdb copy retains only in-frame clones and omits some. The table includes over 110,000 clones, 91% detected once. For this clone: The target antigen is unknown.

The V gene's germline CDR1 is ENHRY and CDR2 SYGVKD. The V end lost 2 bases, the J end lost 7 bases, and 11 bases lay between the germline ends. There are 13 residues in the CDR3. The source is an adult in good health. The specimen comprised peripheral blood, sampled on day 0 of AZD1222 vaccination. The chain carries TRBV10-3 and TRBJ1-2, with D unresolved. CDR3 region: CAISEMFGLGYTF. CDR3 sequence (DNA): TGTGCCATCAGTGAGATGTTCGGCCTTGGCTACACCTTC.